The text below deals with one T cell receptor beta chain. Its antigen is unknown. These data originate in a study of shared clonotypes between healthy human individuals. The study, taken as a whole, reports: Naive CD4 clonotypes were shared across a handful of donors at around 5.4%.

This CDR3 contains 16 residues. CDR1 SGHRS and CDR2 YFSETQ come from the germline V gene. V was shortened by 1 base and J by 0 bases, with 10 bases between the two germline ends. An approximately 220 ng quantity of DNA, tens of thousands of T cell genomes, went into the sorted-subset replicate PCRs. The data were produced by immunoSEQ multiplex PCR, yet TCRdb's version contains in-frame clones alone and is incomplete. The sample carries about 2.2 million clones, about 94% recorded once. Naive CD8 cells comprised CD45RO-negative, CCR7-positively selected cells, excluding terminally differentiated effector memory CD45RA+ cells. Donors were healthy HIV-negative adults without recently reported acute infections or vaccinations. Each donor was a Caucasian adult residing in Nashville, Tennessee.

Sample: naive CD8+ T cells from PBMCs. The sequence came from a man between 18 and 29 years old in good health. Some clones in this sample may be carry-over from other donors' samples. V gene TRBV5-1 combines with J gene TRBJ2-2, with D unclear. CDR3 nucleotide sequence: TGCGCCAGCAGCTTGTACCGGAAGACGAACACCGGGGAGCTGTTTTTT. This encodes CASSLYRKTNTGELFF.